This T cell receptor (beta chain) was obtained from a study of T cell repertoires in cytomegalovirus infection. Study summary: The authors used CMV epitopes that were HLA-C-restricted (recently identified) and HLA-B-restricted (well studied). Public TCR beta signatures indicated both CMV infection and matching HLA type.

The CDR3 spans 15 residues. Trimming took 8 bases from V and 5 from J; bases not matched to a gene: 6. Germline-derived CDR1 and CDR2 are MNHEY and SVGEGT. The table lists this clonotype with a few counts. Its antigen is still unknown. Broader study findings: Identification of carriers of CMV plus the relevant HLA was performed using cumulative public TCR beta family frequency. Clonotype analysis showed dominance of the ex vivo response by HLA-C-restricted CMV-specific TCR beta clonotypes.

MiXCR, applied by TCRdb to the reads, yields one record per CDR3 protein. This table holds more than 300,000 distinct CDR3 sequences, roughly 34% found once. V and J are TRBV6-2 or TRBV6-3 and TRBJ2-3; 14 nucleotides line up with TRBD2. The TCR originated in a human donor in good health (CMV status not recorded). Some clones in this sample may be carry-over from other donors' samples. The sample here was cultured PBMCs, taken from culture after CMV antigen stimulation. CDR3 sequence reads: CASQGLAGVGDTQYF. The CDR3 nucleotides read TGTGCCAGCCAGGGACTAGCGGGAGTTGGAGATACGCAGTATTTT.